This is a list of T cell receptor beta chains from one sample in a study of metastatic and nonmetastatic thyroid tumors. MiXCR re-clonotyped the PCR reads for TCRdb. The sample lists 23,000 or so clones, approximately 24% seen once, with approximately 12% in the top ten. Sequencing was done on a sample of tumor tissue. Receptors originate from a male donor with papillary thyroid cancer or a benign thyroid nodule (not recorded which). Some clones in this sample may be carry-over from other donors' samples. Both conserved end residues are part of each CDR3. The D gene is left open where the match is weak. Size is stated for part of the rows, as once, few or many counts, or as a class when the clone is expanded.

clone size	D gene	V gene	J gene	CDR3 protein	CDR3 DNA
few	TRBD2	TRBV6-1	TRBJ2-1	CAGSPILAANSYNEQFF	TGTGCCGGCAGCCCCATACTAGCGGCAAACTCCTACAATGAGCAGTTCTTC
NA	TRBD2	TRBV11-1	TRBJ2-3	CASSSPGGLTSTDTQYF	TGTGCCAGCAGCTCCCCGGGAGGGTTGACTAGCACAGATACGCAGTATTTT
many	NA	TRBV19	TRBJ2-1	CASMGRVNEQFF	TGTGCCAGTATGGGGCGGGTCAATGAGCAGTTCTTC
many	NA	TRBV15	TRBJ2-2	CATSSRGSGELFF	TGTGCCACCAGCAGTCGGGGGTCCGGGGAGCTGTTTTTT
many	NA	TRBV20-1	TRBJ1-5	CSAAQEYSNQPQHF	TGCAGTGCTGCTCAGGAGTATAGCAATCAGCCCCAGCATTTT
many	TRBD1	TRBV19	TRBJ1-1	CASSITGGANTEAFF	TGTGCCAGTAGTATTACAGGGGGCGCCAACACTGAAGCTTTCTTT
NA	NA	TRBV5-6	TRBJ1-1	CASSLHTGNAFF	TGTGCCAGCAGCTTGCATACAGGGAATGCTTTCTTT
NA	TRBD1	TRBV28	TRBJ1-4	CVNSPPTGGNEKLFF	TGTGTCAACAGTCCCCCTACAGGGGGTAATGAAAAACTGTTTTTT
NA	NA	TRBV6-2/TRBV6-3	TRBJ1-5	CASSYSRPPYQPQHF	TGTGCCAGCAGTTACTCAAGGCCACCCTACCAGCCCCAGCATTTT
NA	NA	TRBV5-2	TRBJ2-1	CASTPPGQEFYNEQFF	TGTGCCAGTACTCCCCCGGGGCAGGAGTTTTACAATGAGCAGTTCTTC
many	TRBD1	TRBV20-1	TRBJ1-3	CSATDRGRGNTIYF	TGCAGTGCTACGGACAGGGGGAGAGGAAACACCATATATTTT
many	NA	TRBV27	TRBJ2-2	CASSVRYTGELFF	TGTGCCAGCAGTGTCAGGTACACCGGGGAGCTGTTTTTT
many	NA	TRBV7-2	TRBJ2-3	CASSQTPPRDTDTQYF	TGTGCCAGCAGCCAGACACCACCTCGTGACACAGATACGCAGTATTTT
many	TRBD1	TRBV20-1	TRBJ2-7	CSARPGQGYEQYF	TGCAGTGCGAGGCCGGGACAGGGGTACGAGCAGTACTTC
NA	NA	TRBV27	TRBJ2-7	CASSPGQGLTEQYF	TGTGCCAGCAGCCCGGGGCAGGGGCTCACCGAGCAGTACTTC
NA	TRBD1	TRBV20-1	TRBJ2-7	CSAYGQALASYDQYF	TGCAGTGCTTACGGACAGGCCCTGGCCTCCTACGATCAGTACTTC
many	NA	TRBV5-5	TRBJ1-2	CASSLTGVSNYGYTF	TGTGCCAGCAGCTTGACAGGAGTCTCCAACTATGGCTACACCTTC